A single sample is the source of the 14 T cell receptor beta chains below, sequenced in a study of immune cell composition in non-small cell lung cancer. Produced via immunoSEQ multiplex PCR; TCRdb's table is partial and in-frame only. Of 1,500 to 2,000 clones in the sample, 75% to 85% are singletons; the top ten hold over 9.5%. Normal lung sampling was at least 3 cm from the tumour, as distant as possible. Sequences were obtained from non-adjacent lung tissue. All receptors come from a human donor with non-small cell lung cancer.

The chain joins TRBV6-1 to TRBJ1-2; TRBD1 might be the D (6 bases). From germline, CDR1 is MNHNS and CDR2 SASEGT. The V and J ends lost 3 bases and 6 bases respectively, with 17 bases between them. CDR3 length equals 15 residues. CDR3 sequence reads: CASSDTGQGLHGYTF. The CDR3 bases are TGTGCCAGCAGTGACACCGGGCAGGGGTTGCATGGCTACACCTTC.

This chain connects TRBV11-1 to TRBJ1-6; TRBD1 matches 9 bases. Germline-derived CDR1 and CDR2 are SGHAT and FQDESV (reference sequence). The CDR3 has 13 amino acids. V lost 6 bases and J lost 9; bases outside the gene matches: 3. The CDR3 spells CASSRDRASPLHF. The CDR3 DNA is TGTGCCAGCAGTCGGGACAGGGCTTCACCCCTCCACTTT.

The rearrangement uses TRBV6-1 and TRBJ2-1; D not resolved. This CDR3 has 12 residues. Germline values: CDR1 MNHNS, CDR2 SASEGT. The ends were cut back, 8 bases at V and 12 bases at J, with 17 bases in the middle. The CDR3 spells CASQLVKSRQFF. CDR3 DNA sequence: TGTGCCAGCCAGCTAGTCAAGTCAAGGCAGTTCTTC.

This chain uses TRBV2 with TRBJ2-2; D is perhaps TRBD1 (6 bases). V shed 6 bases and J shed 4 bases, with 15 bases lying between them. Per germline, CDR1 SNHLY and CDR2 FYNNEI. This CDR3 contains 15 residues. CDR3 loop: CASSATGRGTGELFF. The CDR3 DNA sequence: TGTGCCAGCAGCGCTACAGGGAGAGGCACCGGGGAGCTGTTTTTT.

V is TRBV5-1 and J is TRBJ2-7, with TRBD1 as a possible D gene (6 bases). CDR1 is SGHRS, CDR2 YFSETQ, per germline. Trimming cost V 3 bases and J 5 bases, with 15 bases left between them. CDR3 length: 14 residues. For the CDR3, the DNA is TGCGCCAGCAGCTCGGTTGGGGGCGGCGACGAGCAGTACTTC. Translation gives CASSSVGGGDEQYF.

V is TRBV6-1 and J is TRBJ1-1; 9 positions match TRBD1. The V segment lost 4 bases and the J segment 11 bases; nucleotides outside the gene matches: 5. CDR1 MNHNS and CDR2 SASEGT come from the germline V gene. CDR3 length: 12 amino acids. The CDR3 sequence: CASSGSTGGAFF. The CDR3 coding sequence is TGTGCCAGCAGTGGCTCAACAGGGGGCGCTTTCTTT.

The chain uses TRBV6-4 and TRBJ2-3, with 7 bases identical to TRBD1. J lost 1 base, V lost 2 bases, and 0 bases had no gene match. The CDR3 loop spans 14 amino acids. Germline CDR1 is MRHNA and CDR2 is SNTAGT. This chain's CDR3 is CASSDTGGTDTQYF. The CDR3 region has the DNA TGTGCCAGCAGTGACACAGGGGGCACAGATACGCAGTATTTT.

The chain couples TRBV7-6 to TRBJ1-2; 10 bases align to TRBD1. The CDR3 spans 17 residues. Losses at the gene ends were 5 bases for V and 6 bases for J; bases not matched to a gene: 15. Germline loops: CDR1 SGHVS, CDR2 FNYEAQ. The CDR3 DNA follows: TGTGCCAGCAGCCAAGCAACCCCCGGGACAGGGGTTAATGGCTACACCTTC. As protein: CASSQATPGTGVNGYTF. Drawing the rest from reference TRBV7-6 and TRBJ1-2, the complete variable domain is GAGVSQSPRYKVTKRGQDVALRCDPISGHVSLYWYRQALGQGPEFLTYFNYEAQQDKSGLPNDRFSAERPEGSISTLTIQRTEQRDSAMYRCASSQATPGTGVNGYTFGSGTRLTVV.

V gene TRBV4-2 combines with J gene TRBJ2-1, with 8 bases matching TRBD2. The CDR3 length is 16 residues. Per the germline V gene, CDR1 is LGHNA and CDR2 is YNFKEQ. V lost 5 bases and J lost 6; bases outside the gene matches: 12. The CDR3 DNA reads TGTGCCAGCAGCTACCAAGCGGGAGCACTTGGCAATGAGCAGTTCTTC. Protein sequence: CASSYQAGALGNEQFF.

The gene calls are TRBV28 and TRBJ2-7; TRBD1 matches 10 bases. J lost 1 base, V lost 6 bases, and 3 bases had no gene match. The CDR3 has 14 amino acids. Germline assignment: CDR1 MDHEN and CDR2 SYDVKM. The CDR3 region is CASRGQGGSYEQYF. The CDR3 bases are TGTGCCAGCAGAGGACAGGGGGGATCCTACGAGCAGTACTTC.

J is TRBJ1-5 and V is TRBV5-1; D is perhaps TRBD1 (6 bases). This CDR3 has 16 residues. CDR1 is SGHRS, CDR2 YFSETQ, per germline. V was cut by 0 bases and J by 6 bases, with 16 bases left in between. CDR3 protein: CASSLGDMMGGQPQHF. DNA of the CDR3: TGCGCCAGCAGCTTGGGGGACATGATGGGCGGTCAGCCCCAGCATTTT.

The chain employs TRBV5-1 and TRBJ1-1; TRBD1 matches at 10 bases. V trimming: 5 bases; J trimming: 0 bases; junction bases outside the gene matches: 10. This CDR3 has 17 amino acids. Per the germline V gene, CDR1 is SGHRS and CDR2 is YFSETQ. The CDR3 loop reads CASRQTKTGGVNTEAFF. In DNA, the CDR3 is TGCGCCAGCAGACAGACAAAGACAGGGGGCGTGAACACTGAAGCTTTCTTT.

This clone was seen once. The V gene is TRBV18, the J gene TRBJ1-1; a weak D match, TRBD1 (6 bases). Germline loops: CDR1 KGHSH, CDR2 LQKENI. Trimming stripped 4 bases from V and 1 base from J, with 13 bases between. The CDR3 is made up of 15 amino acids. The CDR3 loop reads CASSRTGNANTEAFF. CDR3 coding DNA: TGTGCCAGCTCACGCACAGGGAACGCGAACACTGAAGCTTTCTTT.

This chain uses TRBV6-5 with TRBJ1-1, with 7 positions matching TRBD1. V trimming: 2 bases; J trimming: 0 bases; junction bases outside the gene matches: 3. The germline gives CDR1 MNHEY, CDR2 SVGAGI. This CDR3 contains 15 residues. CDR3 protein: CASSYRGLMNTEAFF. The DNA of the CDR3 is TGTGCCAGCAGTTACAGGGGGCTCATGAACACTGAAGCTTTCTTT.